This T cell receptor (beta chain) was found in a study of blood T cell repertoires in COVID-19. The data were produced by immunoSEQ multiplex PCR, yet TCRdb's version contains in-frame clones alone and is incomplete. The sample has 250,000 to 300,000 clones, roughly nine tenths seen once. The CDR3 has 16 amino acids. Germline lookup yields CDR1 SGHNT and CDR2 YENEEA. The ends lost 1 base at V and 1 base at J; junction bases unmatched: 3. The clonotype was recovered from a woman in her 40s who had recovered from COVID-19. Sequencing used PBMCs or T cells enriched from blood (not recorded which). V usage is TRBV11-3 and J usage is TRBJ2-2, with 7 nucleotides matching TRBD2. CDR3 protein: CASSLGSGLNTGELFF. In nucleotides, the CDR3 is TGTGCCAGCAGCTTAGGTAGCGGGCTGAACACCGGGGAGCTGTTTTTT.